A single sample is the source of the 24 T cell receptor beta chains below, sequenced in a study of shared clonotypes between healthy human individuals. Profiled with immunoSEQ multiplex PCR; TCRdb holds only in-frame clones, not every one. The sample comprises roughly 2.6 million clones, more than 80% of which are singletons, and 0.13% to 0.15% rests with the top ten. The sequenced material came from naive CD4+ T cells sorted from blood. The subset: CD45RA+ positively selected. The receptor source for this set is a man aged 18 to 30 in good health.

The J gene is TRBJ2-7, the V gene TRBV6-6, with D possibly being TRBD2 (6 bases). CDR1 is MNHNY and CDR2 is SVGAGI in the germline V gene (reference sequence). V was cut by 5 bases and J by 3 bases, with 14 bases left in between. The CDR3 consists of 14 residues. CDR3: CASSSLGGLYEQYF. CDR3 bases: TGTGCCAGCAGTAGCCTGGGAGGTCTCTACGAGCAGTACTTC.

In regard to this clone: This same CDR3 is encoded by further DNA sequences in the sample. The chain links TRBV28 to TRBJ2-7, with D uncertain. Germline CDR1 reads MDHEN; CDR2 reads SYDVKM. The CDR3 is made up of 10 amino acids. Trimming removed 8 bases at V and 3 bases at J, with 5 bases between. CDR3 DNA sequence: TGTGCCAGCGGAAACTACGAGCAGTACTTC. Protein product: CASGNYEQYF.

The chain recombines TRBV5-1 with TRBJ1-3; TRBD1 might be the D (6 bases). Germline V CDR1 and CDR2: SGHRS, YFSETQ. The CDR3 is 16 residues long. V lost 0 bases and J lost 0, with 10 bases in between. CDR3 DNA sequence: TGCGCCAGCAGCTTGGGAGGACAGCCCTCTGGAAACACCATATATTTT. It translates to CASSLGGQPSGNTIYF.

CDR3: CAISRDRDLGTEAFF. The CDR3 DNA sequence: TGTGCCATCAGCCGGGACAGGGACCTGGGTACTGAAGCTTTCTTT. This chain connects TRBV10-3 to TRBJ1-1; TRBD1 matches at 9 bases. V lost 6 bases and J lost 5; bases outside the gene matches: 10. The germline V gene encodes CDR1 ENHRY and CDR2 SYGVKD. This CDR3 comprises 15 residues.

The chain employs TRBV2 and TRBJ1-6, with D unresolved. CDR3 length equals 16 residues. V lost 5 bases and J lost 4, with 15 bases in between. The V gene's germline CDR1 is SNHLY and CDR2 FYNNEI. The CDR3: CASSTAPVPYNSPLHF. The CDR3 DNA reads as TGTGCCAGCAGTACCGCGCCAGTCCCTTATAATTCACCCCTCCACTTT.

Turning to this clone: The sample carries other DNA sequences with the same CDR3. This chain links TRBV2 with TRBJ2-5; D possibly uses TRBD1 or TRBD2 (5 bases each). The CDR3 covers 14 residues. Germline CDR1 SNHLY, CDR2 FYNNEI. Trimming shortened V by 6 bases and J by 1 base, and 12 bases separated the two germline ends. CDR3 DNA sequence: TGTGCCAGCAGCGAGGGACGGATCCAAGAGACCCAGTACTTC. Amino acids: CASSEGRIQETQYF.

The chain is built from TRBV2 and TRBJ1-1, with a tentative D call TRBD1 (5 bases). The CDR3 covers 14 residues. V shed 6 bases and J shed 6 bases, with 17 bases lying between them. Germline V CDR1 and CDR2: SNHLY, FYNNEI. In nucleotides, the CDR3 is TGTGCCAGCAGGAATACGGCAGGGAGGCCTGAAGCTTTCTTT. It yields the protein CASRNTAGRPEAFF.

The V call is TRBV10-3, the J call TRBJ2-2, with 11 bases aligning to TRBD1. J lost 0 bases, V lost 6 bases, and 0 bases had no gene match. Germline-derived CDR1 and CDR2 are ENHRY and SYGVKD. This CDR3 contains 15 residues. The CDR3 protein is CAIRGQGANTGELFF. The CDR3 nucleotides read TGTGCCATCAGGGGACAGGGGGCGAACACCGGGGAGCTGTTTTTT.

This clone came up once. CDR3 protein: CASSIGGAGPHQPQHF. The DNA of the CDR3 is TGTGCCAGTAGTATAGGTGGGGCAGGGCCTCATCAGCCCCAGCATTTT. The genes are TRBV19 and TRBJ1-5, with a tentative D call TRBD1 (5 bases). The V gene's germline CDR1 is LNHDA and CDR2 SQIVND (reference sequence). Trimming took 1 base from V and 5 from J, leaving 15 bases between them. The CDR3 is 16 amino acids.

CDR3 residues: CASSLSQGLFYGYTF. CDR3 in DNA: TGTGCCAGCAGTTTATCGCAGGGACTGTTCTATGGCTACACCTTC. The V gene is TRBV27, the J gene TRBJ1-2; D perhaps matches TRBD1 (5 bases). In germline, CDR1 is MNHEY, CDR2 SMNVEV (reference sequence). This CDR3 contains 15 residues. Trimming removed 0 bases at V and 4 bases at J, with 12 bases between.

The rearrangement links TRBV5-1 to TRBJ1-6; no definite D call. This CDR3 is 15 amino acids long. Trimming stripped 0 bases from V and 5 bases from J, with 9 bases between. Looked up from germline, CDR1 is SGHRS and CDR2 is YFSETQ. The CDR3, as DNA: TGCGCCAGCAGCTTGGTAACGGATAATAATTCACCCCTCCACTTT. Translation gives CASSLVTDNNSPLHF.

With regard to this clone: The sample contains more than one DNA sequence encoding this CDR3. The chain has TRBV2 and TRBJ1-5; unclear D gene. V lost 4 bases to trimming and J lost 5 bases, with 3 bases between them. The CDR3 is 11 residues long. Germline V gives CDR1 SNHLY, CDR2 FYNNEI. The chain's CDR3 is CASSVDQPQHF. CDR3 coding DNA: TGTGCCAGCAGTGTGGATCAGCCCCAGCATTTT.

The chain has TRBV6-5 and TRBJ2-7; D might be TRBD2 (5 bases). Trimming shortened V by 5 bases and J by 6 bases, and 20 bases separated the two germline ends. The CDR3 totals 15 residues. Germline lookup yields CDR1 MNHEY and CDR2 SVGAGI. The CDR3 region is CASSPTSLAAGEQYF. CDR3 coding DNA: TGTGCCAGCAGTCCCACTAGTCTGGCTGCGGGCGAGCAGTACTTC.

The chain is built from TRBV7-2 and TRBJ2-2; 12 bases agree with TRBD2. Germline V lookup: CDR1 SGHTA, CDR2 FQGNSA. The junction had 9 bases not matched to a gene; V was cut back by 4 bases and J by 9 bases. The CDR3 covers 16 residues. CDR3 sequence reads: CASSSDRLAGAWELFF. CDR3 in DNA: TGTGCCAGCAGCTCCGACCGACTAGCGGGAGCTTGGGAGCTGTTTTTT.

The chain recombines TRBV7-8 with TRBJ2-5; D not certain. This CDR3 is built from 13 residues. V lost 1 base to trimming and J lost 4 bases, with 7 bases between them. Germline-derived CDR1 and CDR2 are SGHVS and FQNEAQ. CDR3 residues: CASSLGGSETQYF. The DNA for the CDR3 is TGTGCCAGCAGCTTAGGGGGTTCAGAGACCCAGTACTTC.

V is TRBV30 and J is TRBJ2-7; 9 bases line up with TRBD2. Germline CDR1 reads GTSNPN; CDR2 reads SVGIG (reference sequence). The V segment lost 0 bases and the J segment 4 bases; nucleotides outside the gene matches: 7. The CDR3 totals 15 residues. The CDR3 protein is CAWSVLREGHYEQYF. The CDR3, as DNA: TGTGCCTGGAGTGTGCTGCGGGAGGGCCATTACGAGCAGTACTTC.

This chain connects TRBV5-6 to TRBJ1-6, with 7 bases that match TRBD1. CDR1 is SGHDT and CDR2 is YYEEEE in the germline V gene. This CDR3 is 14 amino acids long. V dropped 6 bases and J dropped 6; count of bases not matched to a gene: 6. The CDR3: CASTFYRGNSPLHF. Here the CDR3 DNA reads TGTGCCAGCACCTTCTACAGGGGTAATTCACCCCTCCACTTT. The whole variable domain, filled in from reference TRBV5-6 and TRBJ1-6, reads DAGVTQSPTHLIKTRGQQVTLRCSPKSGHDTVSWYQQALGQGPQFIFQYYEEEERQRGNFPDRFSGHQFPNYSSELNVNALLLGDSALYLCASTFYRGNSPLHFGNGTRLTVT.

The V gene is TRBV19, the J gene TRBJ2-7; 9 bases are a match to TRBD1. This CDR3 region has 13 residues. The V gene's germline CDR1 is LNHDA and CDR2 SQIVND (reference sequence). V was clipped by 5 bases and J by 6 bases; unmatched bases: 5. This chain's CDR3 is CASSWDRDGEQYF. CDR3 nucleotides: TGTGCCAGTAGTTGGGACAGGGACGGCGAGCAGTACTTC.

V gene TRBV6-5 combines with J gene TRBJ1-3; D is ambiguous. V was clipped by 2 bases and J by 3 bases, with 2 bases between them. In germline, CDR1 is MNHEY, CDR2 SVGAGI. This CDR3 spans 12 amino acids. The DNA of the CDR3 is TGTGCCAGCAGTTACGATGGAAACACCATATATTTT. Encoded protein: CASSYDGNTIYF.

The chain is built from TRBV10-1 and TRBJ2-1, with D unresolved. V shed 3 bases and J shed 7 bases, with 4 bases lying between them. The CDR3 has 11 residues. Germline assignment: CDR1 WNHNN and CDR2 SYGVQD (reference sequence). CDR3 sequence: CASSEKNEQFF. The CDR3 region has the DNA TGCGCCAGCAGTGAAAAGAATGAGCAGTTCTTC.

The chain joins TRBV19 to TRBJ1-5; 9 nucleotides align to TRBD1. CDR1 and CDR2 from the germline V gene are LNHDA and SQIVND (reference sequence). The J segment lost 2 bases and the V segment lost 5 bases, leaving 13 bases of the junction unmatched. CDR3 size: 18 residues. CDR3 sequence (DNA): TGTGCCAGTAGTTTACCGGGACAGGGTGTCCTGGGCAATCAGCCCCAGCATTTT. Encoded protein: CASSLPGQGVLGNQPQHF.

This clone was seen only once. J is TRBJ2-7 and V is TRBV6-1, with D uncertain. Trimming removed 8 bases at V and 2 bases at J, with 13 bases between. Germline V gene data show CDR1 as MNHNS and CDR2 as SASEGT. The CDR3 sequence is 13 residues long. CDR3 sequence (DNA): TGTGCCAGCCTCCTAGACGGTACCTACGAGCAGTACTTC. As protein: CASLLDGTYEQYF.

A remark on this clone: The sample carries other DNA sequences with the same CDR3. This chain connects TRBV5-1 to TRBJ1-3; the D is unclear. CDR3 length: 14 residues. The V end was cut by 3 bases, the J end by 1 base, with 8 bases between. CDR1 and CDR2 (germline): SGHRS, YFSETQ. CDR3 sequence reads: CASSSGGSGNTIYF. CDR3 coding DNA: TGCGCCAGCAGCTCGGGTGGATCTGGAAACACCATATATTTT.

V usage is TRBV2 and J usage is TRBJ2-1; 12 bases are shared with TRBD2. Germline V gene sequence: CDR1 SNHLY, CDR2 FYNNEI. The CDR3 loop spans 16 amino acids. With V trimmed by 2 bases and J by 1 base, 0 bases remained unmatched. CDR3 sequence: CASSELAGGSYNEQFF. The DNA of the CDR3 is TGTGCCAGCAGTGAACTAGCGGGGGGGTCCTACAATGAGCAGTTCTTC.